This record concerns one T cell receptor beta chain sequence. CDR3 length: 15 amino acids. CDR1 LGHNA and CDR2 YNFKEQ come from the germline V gene. Trimming cost V 4 bases and J 4 bases, with 16 bases left between them. Libraries were prepared by immunoSEQ multiplex PCR; TCRdb keeps only in-frame clonotypes and omits some of them. The sample contains roughly 180,000 clones, about 91% of which appear only once. These data come from a study of control samples from healthy donors and cancer patients. The receptor was derived from a woman in her forties in good health. The sample comprised blood. V gene TRBV4-2 combines with J gene TRBJ2-5, with D perhaps TRBD2 (6 bases). The CDR3 protein is CASSPGTAGIETQYF. The CDR3 DNA sequence: TGTGCCAGCAGCCCTGGAACCGCGGGGATAGAGACCCAGTACTTC.